This T cell receptor (beta chain) was observed in a study of T cell responses to AZD1222 COVID-19 vaccine. General study points: Spike-specific TCRs gained breadth and depth after people received two AZD1222 doses.

Measured with immunoSEQ multiplex PCR; TCRdb has only the in-frame clones, and not every one. The data hold about 100,000 clones, with around 83% observed a single time. V lost 8 bases and J 0 bases, leaving 14 bases between the germline ends. Germline CDR1 and CDR2: SGHRS and YFSETQ. There are 15 residues in the CDR3. On this clone itself: The antigen is not known.

The TCR originated in an adult in good health. The chain is built from TRBV5-1 and TRBJ2-2; D unresolved. Sample: peripheral blood, taken on day 0 of AZD1222 vaccination. The CDR3, as DNA: TGCGCCAGTTCCTCTGCGGCGCCGAACACCGGGGAGCTGTTTTTT. Translated, it gives CASSSAAPNTGELFF.